The source of this T cell receptor (beta chain) is a study of graft-versus-host responses after intestinal transplantation. Study background: Recipients were all induced with anti-thymocyte globulin, then given tacrolimus and steroids for around three years.

Notes on this clone: Its antigen is currently unknown.

The table came from immunoSEQ multiplex PCR; TCRdb's copy has only in-frame clones and leaves some out. The sample has around 89,000 clones, 92% seen once; the top ten hold roughly 0.37%. The CDR3 sequence is 13 residues long. Germline loops: CDR1 MNHEY, CDR2 SVGAGI. V was clipped by 7 bases and J by 7 bases; unmatched bases: 9. Study-wide points: Declining HvG levels early post-transplant were linked to peak circulating GvH clone levels. GvH clonotypes were identified within recipient marrow, with a subset emerging first in ileum or blood.

The sequence came from a human donor who was the organ donor for an intestinal transplant. The chain carries TRBV6-5 and TRBJ1-1; TRBD1 aligns across 7 bases. The material was unstimulated CD8+ T cells sorted from spleen or lymph node cells, obtained before transplant. The CDR3 sequence: CASIYTGAGEAFF. In DNA form, the CDR3 reads TGTGCCAGCATCTACACAGGGGCCGGTGAAGCTTTCTTT.